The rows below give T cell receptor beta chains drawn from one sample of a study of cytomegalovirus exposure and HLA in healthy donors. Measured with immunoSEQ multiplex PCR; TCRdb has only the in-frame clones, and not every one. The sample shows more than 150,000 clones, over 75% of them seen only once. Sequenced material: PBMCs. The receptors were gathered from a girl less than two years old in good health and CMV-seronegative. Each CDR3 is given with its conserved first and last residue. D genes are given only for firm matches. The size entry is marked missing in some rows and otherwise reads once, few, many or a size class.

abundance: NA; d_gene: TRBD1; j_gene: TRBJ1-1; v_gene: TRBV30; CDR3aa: CAWGDRGPEAFF; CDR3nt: TGTGCCTGGGGGGACAGGGGACCGGAAGCTTTCTTT
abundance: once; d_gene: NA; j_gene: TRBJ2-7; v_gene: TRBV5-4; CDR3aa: CASSLVNNYEQYF; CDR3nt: TGTGCCAGCAGCTTGGTTAACAACTACGAGCAGTACTTC
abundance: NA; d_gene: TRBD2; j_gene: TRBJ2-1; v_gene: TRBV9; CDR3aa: CASSVGLAGVDEQFF; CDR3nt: TGTGCCAGCAGCGTAGGACTAGCGGGAGTGGATGAGCAGTTCTTC
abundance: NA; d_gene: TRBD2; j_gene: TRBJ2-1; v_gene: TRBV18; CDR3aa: CASSPSWEGRNEQFF; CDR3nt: TGTGCCAGCTCACCATCATGGGAGGGGAGGAATGAGCAGTTCTTC
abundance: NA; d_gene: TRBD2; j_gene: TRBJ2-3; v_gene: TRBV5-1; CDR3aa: CASSERLAHTDTQYF; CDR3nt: TGCGCCAGCAGCGAAAGACTAGCCCACACAGATACGCAGTATTTT
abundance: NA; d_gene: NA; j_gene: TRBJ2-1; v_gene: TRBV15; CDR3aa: CATSRGFSTTYNEQFF; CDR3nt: TGTGCCACCAGCAGAGGCTTCTCTACTACCTACAATGAGCAGTTCTTC
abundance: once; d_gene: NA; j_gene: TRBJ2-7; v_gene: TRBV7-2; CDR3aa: CASSLRGSGSYEQYF; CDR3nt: TGTGCCAGCAGCTTACGGGGTAGCGGATCCTACGAGCAGTACTTC
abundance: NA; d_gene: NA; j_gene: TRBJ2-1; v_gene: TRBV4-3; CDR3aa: CASSNTGQLQFF; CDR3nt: TGCGCCAGCAGCAACACCGGACAGTTACAGTTCTTC
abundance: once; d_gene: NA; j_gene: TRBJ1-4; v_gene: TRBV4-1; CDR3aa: CASSQGAWGATNEKLFF; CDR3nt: TGCGCCAGCAGCCAAGGAGCCTGGGGGGCAACTAATGAAAAACTGTTTTTT
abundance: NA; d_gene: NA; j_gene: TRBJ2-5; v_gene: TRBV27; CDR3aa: CASSPDWPQETQYF; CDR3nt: TGTGCCAGCAGTCCCGACTGGCCCCAAGAGACCCAGTACTTC
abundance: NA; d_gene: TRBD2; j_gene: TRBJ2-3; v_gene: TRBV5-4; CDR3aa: CASSPGGGADTQYF; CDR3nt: TGTGCCAGCAGCCCGGGAGGTGGTGCAGATACGCAGTATTTT
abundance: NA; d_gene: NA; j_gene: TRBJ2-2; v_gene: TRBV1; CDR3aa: CTSSQEDLNTGELFF; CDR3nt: TGCACCAGCAGCCAAGAGGACTTGAACACCGGGGAGCTGTTTTTT
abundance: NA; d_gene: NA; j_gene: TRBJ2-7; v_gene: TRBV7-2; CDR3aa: CASSLASTAYEQYF; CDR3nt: TGTGCCAGCAGCTTAGCGTCGACAGCCTACGAGCAGTACTTC
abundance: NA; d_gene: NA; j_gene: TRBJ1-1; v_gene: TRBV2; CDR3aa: CASLLLPPNTEAFF; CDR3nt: TGTGCCAGCCTACTACTGCCCCCGAACACTGAAGCTTTCTTT
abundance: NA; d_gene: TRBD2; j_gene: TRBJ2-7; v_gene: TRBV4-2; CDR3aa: CASSQDGGLIAGAHEQYF; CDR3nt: TGTGCCAGCAGCCAAGACGGGGGCCTTATAGCGGGAGCCCACGAGCAGTACTTC
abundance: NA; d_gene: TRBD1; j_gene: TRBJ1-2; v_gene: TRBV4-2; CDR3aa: CASSQGQGFYGYTF; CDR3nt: TGTGCCAGCAGCCAAGGACAGGGTTTTTATGGCTACACCTTC
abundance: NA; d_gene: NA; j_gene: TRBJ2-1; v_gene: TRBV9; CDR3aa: CASSVASDEQFF; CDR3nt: TGTGCCAGCAGCGTAGCTTCCGATGAGCAGTTCTTC
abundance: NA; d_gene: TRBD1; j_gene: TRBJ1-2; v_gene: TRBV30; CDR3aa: CAWSGQGLGYTF; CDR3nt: TGTGCCTGGAGTGGACAGGGTCTGGGCTACACCTTC
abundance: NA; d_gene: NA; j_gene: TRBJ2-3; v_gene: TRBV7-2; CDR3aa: CASSLIQGLGQYF; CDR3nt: TGTGCCAGCAGCTTAATTCAGGGATTAGGGCAGTATTTT
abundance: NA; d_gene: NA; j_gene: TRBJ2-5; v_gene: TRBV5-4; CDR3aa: CASSLGGGPRETQYF; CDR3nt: TGTGCCAGCAGCTTAGGGGGAGGGCCGAGGGAGACCCAGTACTTC
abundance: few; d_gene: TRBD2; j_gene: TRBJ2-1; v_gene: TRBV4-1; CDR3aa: CASSQDPRGRGELREGGEQFF; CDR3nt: TGCGCCAGCAGCCAAGACCCCAGAGGGCGGGGGGAGTTGCGGGAGGGCGGGGAGCAGTTCTTC
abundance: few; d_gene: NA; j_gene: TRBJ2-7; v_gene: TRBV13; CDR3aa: CASSYYSVVYEQYF; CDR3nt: TGTGCCAGCAGCTATTACTCCGTTGTCTACGAGCAGTACTTC